This entry lists 20 T cell receptor beta chains sequenced from one sample in a study of cytomegalovirus exposure and HLA in healthy donors. Method: immunoSEQ multiplex PCR; TCRdb's copy keeps in-frame clones and lacks some. This sample has approximately 300,000 clones, with around 90% found just once. The sequenced sample was PBMCs. The receptors shown here come from a woman in her 30s in good health and CMV-seropositive.

This clone was seen just once. The chain is built from TRBV27 and TRBJ1-5; D is possibly TRBD1 (5 bases). The CDR3 spans 15 residues. The V end was cut by 5 bases, the J end by 2 bases, with 13 bases between. The germline V gene encodes CDR1 MNHEY and CDR2 SMNVEV (reference sequence). The CDR3 spells CASSTGPLGNQPQHF. The CDR3 DNA follows: TGTGCCAGCAGTACGGGACCCCTTGGCAATCAGCCCCAGCATTTT.

The DNA for the CDR3 is TGTGCCAGCAGCTTAGGGGAGTACCAAGAGACCCAGTACTTC. Its protein is CASSLGEYQETQYF. The chain joins TRBV7-9 to TRBJ2-5; maybe TRBD2 (5 bases). With 1 base removed from V and 0 bases from J, the gap between germline ends came to 6 bases. This CDR3 has 14 amino acids. From germline, CDR1 is SEHNR and CDR2 FQNEAQ (reference sequence). Drawing the rest from reference TRBV7-9 and TRBJ2-5, the complete variable domain is DTGVSQNPRHKITKRGQNVTFRCDPISEHNRLYWYRQTLGQGPEFLTYFQNEAQLEKSRLLSDRFSAERPKGSFSTLEIQRTEQGDSAMYLCASSLGEYQETQYFGPGTRLLVL.

In this sample, this clone turned up a few times. The V gene is TRBV11-2, the J gene TRBJ2-7; D is perhaps TRBD1 (5 bases). V lost 0 bases, J lost 5 bases, and 20 bases lay in between. The germline V gene encodes CDR1 SGHAT and CDR2 FQNNGV. The CDR3 consists of 17 residues. The CDR3 reads CASSLDQGRRSVHEQYF. CDR3 sequence (DNA): TGTGCCAGCAGCTTAGATCAGGGCAGAAGGAGCGTCCACGAGCAGTACTTC.

This chain uses TRBV27 with TRBJ1-5; D unresolved. The germline V gene encodes CDR1 MNHEY and CDR2 SMNVEV (reference sequence). Deletions cut 7 bases from V and 0 bases from J, with 16 bases between. The CDR3 covers 16 residues. DNA for the CDR3: TGTGCCAGCACCCCCCTAGGAGGATATAGCAATCAGCCCCAGCATTTT. Translation: CASTPLGGYSNQPQHF.

The chain employs TRBV19 and TRBJ2-1, with 7 bases that match TRBD2. Unmatched junction bases numbered 5, after V lost 6 bases and J lost 3 bases. The CDR3 has 14 residues. Germline assignment: CDR1 LNHDA and CDR2 SQIVND (reference sequence). CDR3 region: CASSPSGYYNEQFF. Written as DNA, the CDR3 is TGTGCCAGTAGCCCTAGCGGCTACTACAATGAGCAGTTCTTC.

This chain joins TRBV6-1 and TRBJ2-3; the D gene is possibly TRBD1 (6 bases). Germline lookup yields CDR1 MNHNS and CDR2 SASEGT. The CDR3 consists of 15 residues. V was cut by 6 bases and J by 0 bases, with 13 bases left in between. The CDR3 loop reads CASSLDRSSTDTQYF. CDR3 sequence (DNA): TGTGCCAGCAGCTTGGACAGATCTAGCACAGATACGCAGTATTTT.

The chain uses TRBV6-1 and TRBJ1-1; 10 nucleotides agree with TRBD1. Losses at the gene ends were 5 bases for V and 4 bases for J; bases not matched to a gene: 7. In germline, CDR1 is MNHNS, CDR2 SASEGT. This CDR3 region has 15 residues. For the CDR3, the DNA is TGTGCCAGCAGTCTGACAGGGGGCCAAGGCACTGAAGCTTTCTTT. This encodes CASSLTGGQGTEAFF.

The V and J genes are TRBV7-8 and TRBJ1-2; 7 bases map to TRBD1. Trimming at V came to 1 base and at J to 4 bases, leaving 3 bases not matched to a gene. Germline V gene lookup returns CDR1 SGHVS and CDR2 FQNEAQ. This CDR3 region has 14 residues. The CDR3 here is CASSLGRQGYGYTF. The DNA of the CDR3 is TGTGCCAGCAGCTTAGGTCGACAGGGCTATGGCTACACCTTC.

The chain uses TRBV10-3 and TRBJ1-2; 8 bases are shared with TRBD1. CDR3 length: 13 amino acids. The germline gives CDR1 ENHRY, CDR2 SYGVKD. V lost 0 bases and J lost 6; bases outside the gene matches: 0. This CDR3 is CAISESTGDGYTF. The CDR3 nucleotides read TGTGCCATCAGTGAGTCGACAGGGGATGGCTACACCTTC.

The chain joins TRBV2 to TRBJ1-5; D ambiguous. Germline CDR1 is SNHLY and CDR2 is FYNNEI. V was clipped by 5 bases and J by 4 bases, with 12 bases between them. CDR3 size: 14 residues. The CDR3 sequence: CASSMGIENQPQHF. The CDR3 nucleotides read TGTGCCAGCAGTATGGGGATTGAGAATCAGCCCCAGCATTTT. Full variable domain (rest looked up from reference TRBV2 and TRBJ1-5): EPEVTQTPSHQVTQMGQEVILRCVPISNHLYFYWYRQILGQKVEFLVSFYNNEISEKSEIFDDQFSVERPDGSNFTLKIRSTKLEDSAMYFCASSMGIENQPQHFGDGTRLSIL.

The chain joins TRBV6-4 to TRBJ2-1, with TRBD2 matching 15 bases. The CDR3 extends over 16 amino acids. Germline V CDR1 and CDR2: MRHNA, SNTAGT. V lost 3 bases and J lost 7; bases outside the gene matches: 4. CDR3 region: CASSDKGTSGRNEQFF. The CDR3 nucleotides are TGTGCCAGCAGTGATAAAGGGACTAGCGGGAGGAATGAGCAGTTCTTC.

The chain employs TRBV10-3 and TRBJ2-1; TRBD1 aligns across 7 bases. Germline V gives CDR1 ENHRY, CDR2 SYGVKD. The CDR3 is 16 residues long. Trimming removed 0 bases from V and 8 bases from J; junction bases left unmatched: 10. The CDR3 sequence: CAISESISTGSHEQFF. CDR3 in DNA: TGTGCCATCAGTGAGTCGATCTCGACAGGGTCCCATGAGCAGTTCTTC.

The gene calls are TRBV29-1 and TRBJ1-2; 8 nucleotides agree with TRBD1. The germline V gene has CDR1 SQVTM and CDR2 ANQGSEA. The V segment lost 8 bases and the J segment 4 bases; nucleotides outside the gene matches: 6. The CDR3 runs to 12 residues. This CDR3 reads CSTTGDGYGYTF. In nucleotides, the CDR3 is TGCAGCACGACAGGGGACGGCTATGGCTACACCTTC.

The chain combines TRBV11-3 with TRBJ1-4; 7 nucleotides line up with TRBD1. The CDR3 sequence is 16 residues long. Germline values: CDR1 SGHNT, CDR2 YENEEA. After removal of 5 bases from V and 4 bases from J, the junction contained 10 bases not matched to a gene. CDR3 sequence (DNA): TGTGCCAGCAGCCCGTCAAAGGGGGCCGTTAATGAAAAACTGTTTTTT. Amino acids: CASSPSKGAVNEKLFF. The complete variable domain, with remaining parts taken from reference TRBV11-3 and TRBJ1-4, reads EAGVVQSPRYKIIEKKQPVAFWCNPISGHNTLYWYLQNLGQGPELLIRYENEEAVDDSQLPKDRFSAERLKGVDSTLKIQPAELGDSAVYLCASSPSKGAVNEKLFFGSGTQLSVL.

The rearrangement links TRBV28 to TRBJ2-7; maybe TRBD2 (5 bases). There are 14 residues in the CDR3. Trimming removed 4 bases at V and 3 bases at J, with 13 bases between. Germline CDR1 is MDHEN and CDR2 is SYDVKM. This chain's CDR3 is CASSSIGLYYEQYF. The CDR3 coding sequence is TGTGCCAGCAGTTCTATCGGACTGTACTACGAGCAGTACTTC.

The V call is TRBV11-3, the J call TRBJ2-1; D remains unclear. Trimming pared 1 base from V and 1 base from J, leaving 8 bases between. This CDR3 contains 15 residues. From germline, CDR1 is SGHNT and CDR2 YENEEA. Here the CDR3 reads CASSLGAGSYNEQFF. The CDR3 region has the DNA TGTGCCAGCAGCTTAGGGGCAGGTTCCTACAATGAGCAGTTCTTC.

The chain uses TRBV6-5 and TRBJ2-1; D assignment may be TRBD1 or TRBD2 (5 bases each). V was clipped by 7 bases and J by 3 bases, with 10 bases between them. The V gene's germline CDR1 is MNHEY and CDR2 SVGAGI. The CDR3 is 13 residues long. CDR3 in DNA: TGTGCCAGCATGGGGGTCCTCTACAATGAGCAGTTCTTC. Residues: CASMGVLYNEQFF.

Comment on this clone: In the same sample, other DNA sequences code for this CDR3. This sequence joins TRBV5-6 and TRBJ2-2; D is perhaps TRBD2 (6 bases). Germline loops: CDR1 SGHDT, CDR2 YYEEEE. CDR3 length equals 14 residues. V dropped 0 bases and J dropped 5 bases, with 8 bases sitting between them. This CDR3 is CASSLGAGTGELFF. The DNA for the CDR3 is TGTGCCAGCAGCTTGGGGGCGGGAACCGGGGAGCTGTTTTTT. The full variable domain, with the rest looked up from reference TRBV5-6 and TRBJ2-2, is DAGVTQSPTHLIKTRGQQVTLRCSPKSGHDTVSWYQQALGQGPQFIFQYYEEEERQRGNFPDRFSGHQFPNYSSELNVNALLLGDSALYLCASSLGAGTGELFFGEGSRLTVL.

V usage is TRBV12-5 and J usage is TRBJ1-2; D perhaps matches TRBD1 (5 bases). Trimming took 2 bases from V and 4 from J, leaving 14 bases between them. This CDR3 has 15 residues. From germline, CDR1 is LGHNT and CDR2 FRNRAP. In DNA, the CDR3 is TGTGCTAGTGGTTTGAATTCCGGGGCTGGCTATGGCTACACCTTC. As protein: CASGLNSGAGYGYTF.

This clone appeared a few times. V is TRBV27 and J is TRBJ1-1; D uncertain. The CDR3 totals 13 residues. From germline, CDR1 is MNHEY and CDR2 SMNVEV (reference sequence). V gave up 1 base and J gave up 2 bases, with 5 bases separating them. The CDR3 loop reads CASSLWLNTEAFF. The DNA for the CDR3 is TGTGCCAGCAGTTTATGGCTTAACACTGAAGCTTTCTTT.